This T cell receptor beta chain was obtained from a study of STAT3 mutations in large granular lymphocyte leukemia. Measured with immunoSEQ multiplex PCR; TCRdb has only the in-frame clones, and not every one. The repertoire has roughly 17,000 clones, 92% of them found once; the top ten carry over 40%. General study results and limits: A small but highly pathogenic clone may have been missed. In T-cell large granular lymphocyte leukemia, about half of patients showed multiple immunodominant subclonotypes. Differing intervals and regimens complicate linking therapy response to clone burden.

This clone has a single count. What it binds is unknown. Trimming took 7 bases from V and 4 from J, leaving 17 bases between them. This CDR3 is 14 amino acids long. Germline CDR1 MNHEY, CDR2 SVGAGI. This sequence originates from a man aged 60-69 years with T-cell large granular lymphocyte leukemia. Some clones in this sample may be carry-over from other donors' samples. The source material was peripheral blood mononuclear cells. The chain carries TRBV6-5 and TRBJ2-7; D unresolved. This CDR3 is CASKDLKGHYEQYF. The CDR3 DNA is TGTGCCAGCAAAGACCTTAAGGGCCATTACGAGCAGTACTTC.